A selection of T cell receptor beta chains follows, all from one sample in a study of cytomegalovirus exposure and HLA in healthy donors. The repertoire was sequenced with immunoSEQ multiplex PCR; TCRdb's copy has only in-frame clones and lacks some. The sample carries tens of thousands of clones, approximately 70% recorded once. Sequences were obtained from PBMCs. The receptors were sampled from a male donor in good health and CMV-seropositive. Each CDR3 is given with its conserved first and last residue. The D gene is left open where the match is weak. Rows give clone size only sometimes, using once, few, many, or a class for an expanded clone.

TGCGCCAGCAGCCAAGAGGCTTTGCGAGGTTTTATCGGTGAAAAACTGTTTTTT,CASSQEALRGFIGEKLFF,TRBJ1-4,few,TRBV4-3,-
TGTGCCAGCAGTTACACCCGGCCCCAGGGCGAAAAACTGTTTTTT,CASSYTRPQGEKLFF,TRBJ1-4,once,TRBV6-6,-
TGTGCCAGCTCGCCTCCGGACAGGGGGCCGAAGCCCCAGCATTTT,CASSPPDRGPKPQHF,TRBJ1-5,-,TRBV18,TRBD1
TGTGCCAGTAGTATTACCGGGACAGTGAACACTGAAGCTTTCTTT,CASSITGTVNTEAFF,TRBJ1-1,-,TRBV19,TRBD1
TGCGCCAGCACCCTACAGCCAGGGGGCGTGGACTATGGCTACACCTTC,CASTLQPGGVDYGYTF,TRBJ1-2,-,TRBV5-1,TRBD1
TGTGCCAGCAGCTTACAGGGCTCTGGAAACACCATATATTTT,CASSLQGSGNTIYF,TRBJ1-3,-,TRBV7-9,-
TGTGCCAGCAGCCCTAGACAGGGTAGTAGAGTGGAAAAACTGTTTTTT,CASSPRQGSRVEKLFF,TRBJ1-4,-,TRBV5-5,TRBD1
TGCGCCAGCAGCTTGTCCCTAGCGGGGGGTACCGGGGAGCTGTTTTTT,CASSLSLAGGTGELFF,TRBJ2-2,once,TRBV5-1,TRBD2
TGTGCCATCAGTCGGATTAGCGGTGGAGAGACCCAGTACTTC,CAISRISGGETQYF,TRBJ2-5,-,TRBV10-3,-
TGTGCCATCAGTGCGGGACACTCAACTAATGAAAAACTGTTTTTT,CAISAGHSTNEKLFF,TRBJ1-4,-,TRBV10-3,-
TGTGCCAGCAGCACGGGACTAGCGGGAGAAGAGACCCAGTACTTC,CASSTGLAGEETQYF,TRBJ2-5,-,TRBV2,TRBD2
TGCGCCAGCAGCCCAGAGGGAGAGACCCAGTACTTC,CASSPEGETQYF,TRBJ2-5,few,TRBV5-1,-
TGTGCCAGCTCCCTGAGGGGGGGCAGCACAGATACGCAGTATTTT,CASSLRGGSTDTQYF,TRBJ2-3,-,TRBV5-6,-
TGTGCCAGCAGTCTTACCGGGACTAGCCGGGGCGAGCAGTACTTC,CASSLTGTSRGEQYF,TRBJ2-7,-,TRBV27,TRBD2
TGTGCCAGCAGCCGCTCCCTCACAAAGTCCTACGAGCAGTACTTC,CASSRSLTKSYEQYF,TRBJ2-7,-,TRBV2,-
TGCGCCAGCAGCCCGGGACAGGGTAGGGACATTCAGTACTTC,CASSPGQGRDIQYF,TRBJ2-4,-,TRBV5-1,TRBD1
TGTGCCAGCAGCTTAGCGGGGGGCGGGAGGGGATCCTACGAGCAGTACTTC,CASSLAGGGRGSYEQYF,TRBJ2-7,once,TRBV7-9,TRBD2
TGTGCCAGCAGCTTAGATCGAACACATGGCTACACCTTC,CASSLDRTHGYTF,TRBJ1-2,-,TRBV11-2,-
TGTGCCAGCAGTCTTACCGGGACAGGGTCTAGTACGCAGTATTTT,CASSLTGTGSSTQYF,TRBJ2-3,few,TRBV2,TRBD1
TGTGCCAGCTCACGGACAGAAAATCAGCCCCAGCATTTT,CASSRTENQPQHF,TRBJ1-5,-,TRBV18,-
TGTGCCAGCAGCCCACAGGGACTAGCCGGGTCCTACGAGCAGTACTTC,CASSPQGLAGSYEQYF,TRBJ2-7,-,TRBV5-5,TRBD2
TGTGCCAGCAGTTACGGAAGGACAGGGGTCGACGAAAAACTGTTTTTT,CASSYGRTGVDEKLFF,TRBJ1-4,-,TRBV6-5,TRBD1
TGTGCCTGGAGTAGGGACAGGAGAAACGAGCAGTACTTC,CAWSRDRRNEQYF,TRBJ2-7,-,TRBV30,TRBD1
TGTGCCAGCAGTCATGGACAGATGAACGAGCAGTACTTC,CASSHGQMNEQYF,TRBJ2-7,-,TRBV7-9,-
TGTGCCAGCAGCTTAGATGCCAGGGCTGGGGATGGCTACACCTTC,CASSLDARAGDGYTF,TRBJ1-2,-,TRBV11-2,-
TGTGCCAGCAAAGATCGTAGTTCACCCCTCCACTTT,CASKDRSSPLHF,TRBJ1-6,-,TRBV6-1,-
TGCAGCGTGGACAGGGGCGGAGAGACCCAGTACTTC,CSVDRGGETQYF,TRBJ2-5,few,TRBV29-1,TRBD1
TGTGCCAGCAGCTCACAGGGGCATTATGGCTACACCTTC,CASSSQGHYGYTF,TRBJ1-2,-,TRBV11-1,TRBD1
TGTGCCAGCAGCTTGGGACAGTATATTTCAACTAATGAAAAACTGTTTTTT,CASSLGQYISTNEKLFF,TRBJ1-4,few,TRBV4-2,TRBD1
TGTGCCAGCAGCTCGGACTTAGTGGGTGAGCAGTTCTTC,CASSSDLVGEQFF,TRBJ2-1,once,TRBV7-2,-
TGTGCCAGCAGCGCAATAGCGGGGGGGCTCGGTTATGAGCAGTTCTTC,CASSAIAGGLGYEQFF,TRBJ2-1,-,TRBV9,TRBD2
TGCGCCAGCAGCCAATCCGGGACAGGGACCGGGGAGCTGTTTTTT,CASSQSGTGTGELFF,TRBJ2-2,-,TRBV4-3,TRBD1
TGTGCCAGCAGTGGGGAGCCCACAGATACGCAGTATTTT,CASSGEPTDTQYF,TRBJ2-3,few,TRBV6-4,-
TGCGCCAGCAGACCTGGGACTGAAACAGATACGCAGTATTTT,CASRPGTETDTQYF,TRBJ2-3,-,TRBV5-1,-
TGTGCCACCAGCAAACAGGGTACGAACACCGGGGAGCTGTTTTTT,CATSKQGTNTGELFF,TRBJ2-2,-,TRBV15,-
TGTGCCAGCAGTGACTCGGCGGGAGAGGCAGATACGCAGTATTTT,CASSDSAGEADTQYF,TRBJ2-3,-,TRBV6-4,TRBD2
TGTGCCAGCAGCTTAGTACGGGGACAGGGGGCGGTCGAGCAGTACTTC,CASSLVRGQGAVEQYF,TRBJ2-7,-,TRBV7-7,TRBD1
TGTGCCAGCAGTGCTACGGGACAGGGAGACTATGGCTACACCTTC,CASSATGQGDYGYTF,TRBJ1-2,-,TRBV6-4,TRBD1
TGCGCCAGCGCCCGGGAGGGCTCCTACGAGCAGTACTTC,CASAREGSYEQYF,TRBJ2-7,few,TRBV4-3,TRBD2
TGTGCCAGCTCACCTAACCTAGGGACAGGCTATGGCTACACCTTC,CASSPNLGTGYGYTF,TRBJ1-2,-,TRBV18,TRBD1
TGTGCCAGCAGCGTAGCCGGGACTAGATTTCTTTACGAGCAGTACTTC,CASSVAGTRFLYEQYF,TRBJ2-7,-,TRBV9,TRBD2
TGTGCCTGGAGCCGACTAGGCTTTCGGGAGCAGTACTTC,CAWSRLGFREQYF,TRBJ2-7,-,TRBV30,-
TGTGCCAGTAGTATAGATCCCGTCCCTATCCGAGCGAACACTGAAGCTTTCTTT,CASSIDPVPIRANTEAFF,TRBJ1-1,few,TRBV19,-
TGTGCCAGCAGCCAAGATTTAGGGGGCGTAAACACCATATATTTT,CASSQDLGGVNTIYF,TRBJ1-3,-,TRBV14,TRBD1
TGTTCCAGCAGCTTAGACAGGGACGAGCAGTACTTC,CSSSLDRDEQYF,TRBJ2-7,-,TRBV7-9,TRBD1
TGTGCCAGCAGAGGCTTCGGACCCGGGACAGGCGAGCAGTACTTC,CASRGFGPGTGEQYF,TRBJ2-7,few,TRBV6-1,TRBD1
TGCGCCAGCAGCTTATCAGGGAATACTTTATCTGGGGCCAACGTCCTGACTTTC,CASSLSGNTLSGANVLTF,TRBJ2-6,-,TRBV5-1,-
TGTGCCAGCAGCACGGGACTTTGGGGGGAGACCCAGTACTTC,CASSTGLWGETQYF,TRBJ2-5,-,TRBV7-9,-
TGCGCCAGCAGCTTCCGGGACTACAATGAGCAGTTCTTC,CASSFRDYNEQFF,TRBJ2-1,-,TRBV5-1,-
-,CASILDKGHTALHF,TRBJ1-6,-,TRBV6-1,-
TGTGCCAGCAGCGTGGGACAGTTGGCCTCTGGAAACACCATATATTTT,CASSVGQLASGNTIYF,TRBJ1-3,-,TRBV9,TRBD1
TGCGCCAGCAGCCAAGGACAGGGGTTAGGCAATAGCTATGGCTACACCTTC,CASSQGQGLGNSYGYTF,TRBJ1-2,-,TRBV4-3,TRBD1
TGCAGCGGGATGGTCGACAGCTCCAGCACAGATACGCAGTATTTT,CSGMVDSSSTDTQYF,TRBJ2-3,-,TRBV29-1,-
TGTGCCAGCAGCCTTCGGGACAGGGGTCCCAATGAGCAGTTCTTC,CASSLRDRGPNEQFF,TRBJ2-1,-,TRBV7-9,TRBD1
TGTGCCAGCAGCCAAGATAACAGCGGCAGCACAGATACGCAGTATTTT,CASSQDNSGSTDTQYF,TRBJ2-3,-,TRBV4-2,-
TGTGCCACCAGCAGTGACGGGACAGTGAGATATGAAAAACTGTTTTTT,CATSSDGTVRYEKLFF,TRBJ1-4,-,TRBV15,TRBD1
TGTGCCAGCAGTTTATTCCCCCACTACAATGAGCAGTTCTTC,CASSLFPHYNEQFF,TRBJ2-1,few,TRBV27,-
TGTGCCAGCAGTGATTCTCCCGACATCGGCGCTTCACATAGCAATCAGCCCCAGCATTTT,CASSDSPDIGASHSNQPQHF,TRBJ1-5,-,TRBV2,-
TGTGCCAGCAGAGGGGGAACTGGGGCCAACGTCCTGACTTTC,CASRGGTGANVLTF,TRBJ2-6,-,TRBV6-1,-
TGCGCCAGCAGCTCCGGGACATTAAACTACGAGCAGTACTTC,CASSSGTLNYEQYF,TRBJ2-7,-,TRBV5-1,-